This T cell receptor beta chain was recovered during a study of blood T cell repertoires in COVID-19. Study in general: The United States, Italy and Spain supplied acute and convalescent COVID-19 samples.

Original analysis: Amplification of reference gene primers was used by the study to estimate nucleated cell counts. The repertoire was sequenced with immunoSEQ multiplex PCR; TCRdb's copy has only in-frame clones and lacks some. The D gene and trimming were derived from the DNA, and the V and J assignments and clone size from that table. This sample has approximately 75,000 clones; approximately 79% occur once, and the top ten carry 2% to 3%. This CDR3 spans 16 amino acids. Unmatched junction bases numbered 3, after V lost 0 bases and J lost 0 bases. The germline CDR1 and CDR2 sequences are LNHNV and YYDKDF (reference sequence).

Sequences were obtained from peripheral blood. The V gene is TRBV15, the J gene TRBJ2-3, with 7 bases identical to TRBD1. This sequence was found in a human donor with acute or convalescent COVID-19. The donor label of this sample is uncertain. CDR3 DNA: TGTGCCACCAGCAGAGACAGGGGGACGAGCACAGATACGCAGTATTTT. It translates to CATSRDRGTSTDTQYF.